The source of this T cell receptor beta chain is a study of shared clonotypes between healthy human individuals. Here immunoSEQ multiplex PCR was the method, and the copy in TCRdb shows in-frame clones only, minus some. The data contain 470,000 or so clones, more than 75% of them seen just once; the ten biggest clones take up about 12%. Material: PBMCs. The receptor's source is a woman aged 40 to 49 in good health. Some clones in this sample may be carry-over from other donors' samples.

The CDR3 DNA is TGTGCCAGCAGCTTCCCGGGACTAGCGGGATTGGGGCAGTACTTC. This sequence encodes CASSFPGLAGLGQYF. The rearrangement links TRBV7-9 to TRBJ2-7, with 13 bases identical to TRBD2. The ends lost 3 bases at V and 9 bases at J; junction bases unmatched: 8. The CDR3 consists of 15 residues. The germline CDR1 and CDR2 sequences are SEHNR and FQNEAQ (reference sequence).